The entry below describes one TCR beta chain. The source of the sample is a study of blood T cell repertoires in COVID-19. The overall study: Donors in the United States, Italy and Spain gave samples during acute or convalescent COVID-19. In each case, the material was cDNA or gDNA derived from T cells, B-cell-depleted T cells, or PBMCs.

The data were produced by immunoSEQ multiplex PCR, yet TCRdb's version contains in-frame clones alone and is incomplete. The sample shows some 200,000 clones, around 79% of them seen only once. Source material: peripheral blood. The receptor's source is a woman between 70 and 85 years old with acute or convalescent COVID-19.

The CDR3 sequence is CDKEGDYGGDTDTEAFF. DNA for the CDR3: TGTGACAAGGAGGGAGATTATGGGGGGGATACTGACACTGAAGCTTTCTTT. This chain uses TRBV24-1 with TRBJ1-1, with a tentative D call TRBD1 (5 bases). Per germline, CDR1 KGHDR and CDR2 SFDVKD. This CDR3 contains 17 residues.